This T cell receptor (beta chain) was captured by sequencing in a study of blood T cell repertoires in COVID-19. Across the study: Spain, Italy and the United States supplied samples that represented acute and convalescent COVID-19. PBMCs, B-cell-depleted T cells, or T cells were the source of the cDNA or gDNA that made up the material.

Cohort 3 recovered donors had two negative PCRs, clearance, or symptom resolution. Method: immunoSEQ multiplex PCR; TCRdb's copy keeps in-frame clones and lacks some. This table holds about 300,000 clones, approximately 91% found once. Germline CDR1 is MNHEY and CDR2 is SMNVEV (reference sequence). V shed 5 bases, J shed 5 bases, and the junction held 10 bases outside the gene matches. The length of the CDR3 is 16 residues. The TCR comes from a woman between 35 and 50 years old who had recovered from COVID-19. Sequencing used PBMCs or T cells enriched from blood (not recorded which). This chain links TRBV27 with TRBJ2-2; TRBD1 matches 8 bases. CDR3 region: CASSPIGQGRTGELFF. CDR3 in DNA: TGTGCCAGCAGTCCAATCGGACAGGGTAGAACCGGGGAGCTGTTTTTT.